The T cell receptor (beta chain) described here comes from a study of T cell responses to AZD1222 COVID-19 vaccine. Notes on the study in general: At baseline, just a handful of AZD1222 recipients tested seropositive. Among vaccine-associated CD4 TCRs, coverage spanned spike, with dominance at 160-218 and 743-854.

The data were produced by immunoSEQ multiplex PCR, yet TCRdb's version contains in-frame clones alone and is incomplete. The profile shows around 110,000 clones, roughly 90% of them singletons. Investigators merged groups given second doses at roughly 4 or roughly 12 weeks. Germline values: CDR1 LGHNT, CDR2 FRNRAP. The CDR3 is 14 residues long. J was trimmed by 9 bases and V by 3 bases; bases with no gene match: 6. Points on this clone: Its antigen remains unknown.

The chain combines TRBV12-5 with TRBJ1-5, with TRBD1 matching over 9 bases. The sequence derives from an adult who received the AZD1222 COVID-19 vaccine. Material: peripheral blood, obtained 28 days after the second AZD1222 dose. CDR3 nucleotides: TGTGCTAGTGGTTTAACAGGGGGCGGGCGGCCCCAGCATTTT. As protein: CASGLTGGGRPQHF. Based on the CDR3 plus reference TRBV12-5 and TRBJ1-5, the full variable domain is DARVTQTPRHKVTEMGQEVTMRCQPILGHNTVFWYRQTMMQGLELLAYFRNRAPLDDSGMPKDRFSAEMPDATLATLKIQPSEPRDSAVYFCASGLTGGGRPQHFGDGTRLSIL.